This T cell receptor beta chain originates from a study of read filtering for tumor transcriptome and immune sequencing. Study summary: Transcriptome libraries were built from DNase-treated RNA. Study-wide results and caveats: Sorted CD138-negative bone marrow cells were not purified T cells.

As to this clonotype: Antigen: not known. A much larger clone sits a single nucleotide away, making a read error possible.

Molecular barcoded adaptors covering alpha/delta and beta/gamma chains were used on approximately 400 ng RNA. TCRdb called the reads again in MiXCR, with one record for every CDR3 protein. The profile shows 75,000 to 95,000 distinct CDR3 sequences, 20% to 25% of them singletons. CDR1 SGHKS and CDR2 YYEKEE come from the germline V gene (reference sequence). This CDR3 is built from 14 residues. The V call is TRBV5-5, the J call TRBJ2-2; 8 bases agree with TRBD1. The TCR was taken from a donor at least 40 years old with multiple myeloma. The sequenced sample was a population of CD138-negative cells sorted from bone marrow. CDR3 DNA: TGTGCCAGCTCTAGACAGGGGCACACCAGGGAGCTGTTTTTT. As protein: CASSRQGHTRELFF.